A single T cell receptor (beta chain) is shown here with its context. Its antigen is unidentified. This sample is part of a study of OX40 agonist ivuxolimab in advanced cancers. V was shortened by 5 bases and J by 3 bases, with 11 bases between the two germline ends. In germline, CDR1 is WSHSY, CDR2 SAAADI. The CDR3 is 14 residues long. Only in-frame clones appear in the TCRdb table, and some are missing; sequencing was by immunoSEQ multiplex PCR. The sample yields under 90,000 clones, 65% to 90% seen once. Study findings and constraints: CD8+ T cells averaged more expanded clones than CD4+.

Sequencing used CD4+ or CD8+ T cells sorted from blood, obtained in a trial of the OX40 agonist ivuxolimab. This receptor was obtained from an adult with an advanced solid tumor such as melanoma, head and neck, liver or kidney cancer. The chain joins TRBV10-2 to TRBJ1-3; D might be TRBD1 (5 bases). The CDR3 DNA reads TGCGCCAGCAGTCGGGGCCAAGATGGAAACACCATATATTTT. Amino acids: CASSRGQDGNTIYF.